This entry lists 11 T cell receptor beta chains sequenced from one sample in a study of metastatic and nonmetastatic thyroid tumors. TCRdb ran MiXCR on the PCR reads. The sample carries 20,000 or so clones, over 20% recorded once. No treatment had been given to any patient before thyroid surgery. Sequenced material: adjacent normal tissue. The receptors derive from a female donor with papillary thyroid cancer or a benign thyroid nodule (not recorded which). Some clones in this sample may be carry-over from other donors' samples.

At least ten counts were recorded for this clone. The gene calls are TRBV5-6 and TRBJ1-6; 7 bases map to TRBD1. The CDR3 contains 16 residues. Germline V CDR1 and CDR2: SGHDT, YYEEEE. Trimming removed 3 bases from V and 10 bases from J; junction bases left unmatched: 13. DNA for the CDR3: TGTGCCAGCAGCTCCCGACAGGGTACCCAGCGCTCACCCCTCCACTTT. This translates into CASSSRQGTQRSPLHF.

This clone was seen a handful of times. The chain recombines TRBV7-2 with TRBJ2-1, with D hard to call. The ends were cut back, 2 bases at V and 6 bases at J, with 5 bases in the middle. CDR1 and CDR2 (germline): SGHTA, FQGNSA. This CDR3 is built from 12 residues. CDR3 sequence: CASSLTVNEQFF. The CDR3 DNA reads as TGTGCCAGCAGCTTAACTGTCAATGAGCAGTTCTTC.

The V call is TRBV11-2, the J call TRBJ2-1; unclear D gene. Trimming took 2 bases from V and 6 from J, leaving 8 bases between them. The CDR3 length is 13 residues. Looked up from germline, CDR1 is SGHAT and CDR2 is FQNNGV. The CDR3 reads CASSLSSINEQFF. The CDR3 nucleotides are TGTGCCAGCAGCTTATCGTCAATCAATGAGCAGTTCTTC.

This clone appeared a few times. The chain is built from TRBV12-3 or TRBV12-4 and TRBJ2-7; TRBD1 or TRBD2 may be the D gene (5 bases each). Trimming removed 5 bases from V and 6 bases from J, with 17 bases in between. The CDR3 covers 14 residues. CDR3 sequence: CASSGTGRLIEQYF. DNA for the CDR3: TGTGCCAGCAGTGGGACGGGAAGGCTTATCGAGCAGTACTTC.

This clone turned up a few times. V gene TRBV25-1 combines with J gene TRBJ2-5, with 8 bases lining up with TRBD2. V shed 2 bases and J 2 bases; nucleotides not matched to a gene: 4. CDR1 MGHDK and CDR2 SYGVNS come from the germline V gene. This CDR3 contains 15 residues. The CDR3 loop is CASSEPTSGQETQYF. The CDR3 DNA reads TGTGCCAGCAGTGAACCTACTAGCGGACAAGAGACCCAGTACTTC.

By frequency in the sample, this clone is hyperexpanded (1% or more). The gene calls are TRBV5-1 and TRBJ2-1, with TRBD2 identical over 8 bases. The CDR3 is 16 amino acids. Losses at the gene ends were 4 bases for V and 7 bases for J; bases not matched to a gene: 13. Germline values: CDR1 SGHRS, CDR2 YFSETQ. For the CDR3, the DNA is TGCGCCAGCAGCCCATCGGGACTAGGTTTGGGTAATGAGCAGTTCTTC. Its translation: CASSPSGLGLGNEQFF.

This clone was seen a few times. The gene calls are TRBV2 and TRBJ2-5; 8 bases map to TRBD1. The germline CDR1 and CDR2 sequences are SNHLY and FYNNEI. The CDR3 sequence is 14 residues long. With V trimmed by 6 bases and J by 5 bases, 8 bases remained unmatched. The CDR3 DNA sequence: TGTGCCAGCAGCGCGTACAGGGGGTCGGAGACCCAGTACTTC. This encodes CASSAYRGSETQYF.

The CDR3 nucleotides are TGTGCCAGCAGCCCATGGGGGGAGCAAAACACTGAAGCTTTCTTT. This codes for CASSPWGEQNTEAFF. V is TRBV28 and J is TRBJ1-1; D might be TRBD1 (5 bases). The CDR3 is 15 amino acids. CDR1 and CDR2 (germline): MDHEN, SYDVKM. V was pared by 6 bases and J by 2 bases, with 16 bases between.

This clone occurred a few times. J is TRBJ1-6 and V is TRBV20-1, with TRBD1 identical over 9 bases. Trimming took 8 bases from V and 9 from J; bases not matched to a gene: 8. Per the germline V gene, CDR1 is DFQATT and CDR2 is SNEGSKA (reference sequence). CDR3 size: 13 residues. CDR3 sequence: CSSKTGGSSPLHF. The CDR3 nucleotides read TGCAGTTCTAAGACAGGGGGATCTTCACCCCTCCACTTT.

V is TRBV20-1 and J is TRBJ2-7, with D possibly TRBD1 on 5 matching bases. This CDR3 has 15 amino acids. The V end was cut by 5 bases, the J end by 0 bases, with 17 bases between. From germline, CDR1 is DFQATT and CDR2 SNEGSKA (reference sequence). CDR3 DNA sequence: TGCAGTGCTTCACCTATGCAGGGAATCTCCTACGAGCAGTACTTC. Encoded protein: CSASPMQGISYEQYF.

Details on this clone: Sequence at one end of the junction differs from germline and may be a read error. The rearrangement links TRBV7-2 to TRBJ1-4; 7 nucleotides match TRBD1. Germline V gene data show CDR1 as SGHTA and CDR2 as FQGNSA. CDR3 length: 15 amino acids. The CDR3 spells CASSAHRGKDEKLVF. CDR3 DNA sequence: TGTGCCAGCAGCGCACACAGGGGAAAGGACGAAAAACTGGTTTTT.